The subject of this entry is one T cell receptor (beta chain). Its cognate antigen is unknown. Repertoires were generated with immunoSEQ multiplex PCR, while TCRdb's copy carries only in-frame clones and drops some. This table has just under 70,000 clones, approximately 88% appearing once. These data belong to a study of a mutant IDH1 vaccine in newly diagnosed glioma. Study at large: Beginning 4-6 weeks after radiotherapy alone, or with temozolomide cycles, vaccination took place. Visit V12 was scheduled at week 35 and visit V13 at week 47. Study-level points and caveats: No link was apparently found between pseudoprogression and changes in top peripheral T cell clonotypes.

The CDR3 is made up of 15 amino acids. J lost 5 bases, V lost 6 bases, and 8 bases had no gene match. Germline V gene lookup returns CDR1 LNHDA and CDR2 SQIVND (reference sequence). Time point in this sample: week 35, safety follow-up. Each dose of the vaccine consisted of 300 ug of mutant IDH1 20-mer peptide, with topical imiquimod. The starting material was PBMCs, obtained from a glioma patient whose treatment included an IDH1 peptide vaccine. The V and J genes are TRBV19 and TRBJ1-4; 8 nucleotides align to TRBD1. This receptor was taken from a man between 18 and 35 years old with glioma. CDR3 in DNA: TGTGCCAGTAGCAACACAGGGGGATTAAATGAAAAACTGTTTTTT. This gives the protein CASSNTGGLNEKLFF. The whole variable domain, remainder taken from reference TRBV19 and TRBJ1-4, is DGGITQSPKYLFRKEGQNVTLSCEQNLNHDAMYWYRQDPGQGLRLIYYSQIVNDFQKGDIAEGYSVSREKKESFPLTVTSAQKNPTAFYLCASSNTGGLNEKLFFGSGTQLSVL.